These T cell receptor beta chains were read from a single sample in a study. TCRdb analysed the RT-PCR reads with MiXCR anew, one entry per CDR3 protein. The sample carries about 700,000 distinct CDR3 sequences, 13% to 15% recorded once. The sample was memory CD4+ T cells from blood. The receptor set was obtained from a female donor in good health, serving as a healthy control. The CDR3 runs from the conserved cysteine through the conserved F or W. Each record gives: V gene, CDR3 length, D gene, J gene, clone size, CDR3 protein, CDR3 DNA. D genes are given only for firm matches. Clone size is not always given. Where it is, it says once, few, many or a class for expanded clones.

>TRBV20-1|14|.|TRBJ1-1|.
CSARLGGRDTEAFF
TGCAGTGCCCGGCTCGGGGGGCGGGACACTGAAGCTTTCTTT
>TRBV28|14|TRBD1|TRBJ2-4|few
CASSLRQGGDIQYF
TGTGCCAGCAGTTTACGACAGGGGGGGGACATTCAGTACTTC
>TRBV3-1|16|.|TRBJ1-5|few
CASSQDRPGLGQPQHF
TGTGCCAGCAGCCAAGATCGACCAGGGCTGGGACAGCCCCAGCATTTT
>TRBV6-2/TRBV6-3|11|.|TRBJ2-5|.
CASGLLETQYF
TGTGCCAGCGGACTTTTGGAGACCCAGTACTTC
>TRBV5-4|14|TRBD1|TRBJ2-5|.
CASSSGGVKETQYF
TGTGCCAGCAGCTCAGGGGGCGTTAAAGAGACCCAGTACTTC
>TRBV28|12|TRBD1|TRBJ1-2|.
CATRQGEYGYTF
TGTGCCACCAGGCAGGGGGAGTATGGCTACACCTTC
>TRBV7-6|14|.|TRBJ2-1|few
CASSLPGFDNEQFF
TGTGCCAGCAGCCTCCCCGGATTCGACAATGAGCAGTTCTTC
>TRBV20-1|16|TRBD2|TRBJ2-1|.
CSAIDPSGAAYNEQFF
TGCAGTGCCATTGATCCTAGCGGGGCAGCGTACAATGAGCAGTTCTTC
>TRBV5-6|16|TRBD2|TRBJ2-2|few
CASSLKGLAGERELFF
TGTGCCAGCAGCTTGAAGGGACTAGCGGGAGAGCGGGAGCTGTTTTTT
>TRBV5-1|13|.|TRBJ1-2|.
CASSTEGVYGYTF
TGCGCCAGCAGCACGGAAGGAGTCTATGGCTACACCTTC
>TRBV6-6|16|TRBD2|TRBJ2-2|many
CASRLAGGPRTGELFF
TGTGCCAGCCGCCTAGCGGGAGGACCGAGAACCGGGGAGCTGTTTTTT
>TRBV11-3|17|TRBD2|TRBJ2-1|.
CASSLAMTSGIYNEQFF
TGTGCCAGCAGCTTAGCGATGACTAGCGGGATTTACAATGAGCAGTTCTTC
>TRBV27|16|.|TRBJ2-5|many
CASSLRAGEGQETQYF
TGTGCCAGCAGTTTAAGGGCAGGGGAGGGCCAAGAGACCCAGTACTTC
>TRBV5-6|11|.|TRBJ1-1|many
CASSLYREAFF
TGTGCCAGCAGCTTGTACAGGGAAGCTTTCTTT
>TRBV5-1|12|.|TRBJ2-5|many
CASSFGTETQYF
TGCGCCAGCAGCTTCGGGACAGAGACCCAGTACTTC
>TRBV20-1|12|.|TRBJ2-1|many
CSAPGVYNEQFF
TGCAGTGCTCCCGGGGTCTACAATGAGCAGTTCTTC
>TRBV21-1|14|.|TRBJ1-2|.
CASSTHSQDYGYTF
TGTGCCAGCAGCACCCATTCCCAGGACTATGGCTACACCTTC
>TRBV5-4|17|TRBD2|TRBJ2-2|.
CASSGARGGDKVGELFF
TGTGCCAGCAGCGGAGCCCGGGGGGGCGATAAAGTCGGGGAGCTGTTTTTT
>TRBV15|15|.|TRBJ1-2|few
CATSRVRELNYGYTF
TGTGCCACCAGCAGAGTCAGAGAACTGAACTATGGCTACACCTTC
>TRBV20-1|18|TRBD2|TRBJ2-4|many
CSARVRYTTSAAKNIQYF
TGCAGTGCTAGAGTGAGATATACGACTAGCGCGGCCAAAAACATTCAGTACTTC
>TRBV5-1|12|.|TRBJ2-5|.
CASQQNQETQYF
TGCGCCAGCCAACAGAACCAAGAGACCCAGTACTTC
>TRBV5-1|14|.|TRBJ1-1|.
CASSLGAGRTEAFF
TGCGCCAGCAGCTTGGGCGCGGGGCGGACTGAAGCTTTCTTT
>TRBV29-1|13|TRBD1|TRBJ2-1|many
CSVLRGWDNEQFF
TGCAGCGTACTCAGGGGGTGGGACAATGAGCAGTTCTTC
>TRBV7-2|15|TRBD1|TRBJ2-5|once
CASSLNRGPWETQYF
TGTGCCAGCAGCTTAAACAGGGGGCCGTGGGAGACCCAGTACTTC
>TRBV12-3/TRBV12-4|16|TRBD2|TRBJ2-1|many
CASRRALAGIDNEQFF
TGTGCCAGCAGGAGAGCGCTAGCGGGGATAGACAATGAGCAGTTCTTC
>TRBV10-3|11|.|TRBJ2-1|few
CASGGADEQFF
TGTGCCAGCGGTGGGGCCGATGAGCAGTTCTTC
>TRBV4-3|15|.|TRBJ2-5|few
CASSQDMEYQETQYF
TGCGCCAGCAGCCAAGATATGGAGTACCAAGAGACCCAGTACTTC
>TRBV20-1|14|.|TRBJ2-7|.
CSANPKGGGGEQYF
TGCAGTGCTAACCCCAAGGGGGGAGGGGGCGAGCAGTACTTC
>TRBV12-3/TRBV12-4|14|.|TRBJ1-3|.
CASSFLNSGNTIYF
TGTGCCAGCAGTTTTCTTAACTCTGGAAACACCATATATTTT
>TRBV4-2|14|.|TRBJ1-5|few
CASSSRQSNQPQHF
TGTGCCAGCAGCTCAAGACAGAGCAATCAGCCCCAGCATTTT
>TRBV4-2|18|TRBD2|TRBJ2-7|.
CASSPSRTSGPHSYEQYF
TGTGCCAGCAGCCCCTCCCGGACTAGCGGGCCCCACTCTTACGAGCAGTACTTC
>TRBV5-6|16|TRBD2|TRBJ2-5|few
CASSLRGLAGEETQYF
TGTGCCAGCAGCTTACGGGGACTAGCGGGAGAGGAGACCCAGTACTTC
>TRBV4-3|15|.|TRBJ1-3|few
CASGHIDRPGNTIYF
TGCGCCAGCGGGCACATTGATCGGCCGGGAAACACCATATATTTT
>TRBV24-1|13|TRBD2|TRBJ2-7|.
CASLAGGSYEQYF
TGTGCCAGCCTAGCGGGAGGAAGTTACGAGCAGTACTTC
>TRBV4-3|15|.|TRBJ1-2|many
CASSQESGGLGGYTF
TGCGCCAGCAGCCAAGAGAGCGGGGGGCTCGGCGGCTACACCTTC
>TRBV7-9|14|.|TRBJ2-3|many
CASSVGTYTDTQYF
TGTGCCAGCAGCGTTGGGACTTACACAGATACGCAGTATTTT
>TRBV7-3|13|.|TRBJ1-1|many
CASSLRQNTEAFF
TGTGCCAGCAGCTTGAGACAGAACACTGAAGCTTTCTTT
>TRBV20-1|15|TRBD2|TRBJ2-1|.
CSKLQGTSGGDEQFF
TGCAGTAAATTGCAAGGGACTAGCGGGGGGGACGAGCAGTTCTTC
>TRBV9|15|TRBD1|TRBJ1-2|many
CASSPDDRVAYGYTF
TGTGCCAGCAGCCCAGACGACAGGGTGGCCTATGGCTACACCTTC
>TRBV12-3/TRBV12-4|16|TRBD1|TRBJ2-7|many
CASSLGGTGTSYEQYF
TGTGCCAGCAGTTTAGGCGGGACAGGGACCTCCTACGAGCAGTACTTC
>TRBV20-1|14|TRBD2|TRBJ2-7|few
CSARGSGTSYEQYF
TGCAGTGCTAGAGGTAGCGGGACCTCCTACGAGCAGTACTTC
>TRBV5-1|16|TRBD1|TRBJ2-3|many
CASSLVPGGGSDTQYF
TGCGCCAGCAGCTTGGTTCCAGGGGGCGGCTCAGATACGCAGTATTTT
>TRBV29-1|13|.|TRBJ2-4|many
CSVGELAKNIQYF
TGCAGCGTTGGGGAATTAGCCAAAAACATTCAGTACTTC
>TRBV20-1|16|TRBD2|TRBJ2-5|few
CSARDWLAGVEETQYF
TGCAGTGCTAGAGATTGGCTAGCGGGAGTGGAGGAGACCCAGTACTTC
>TRBV7-2|13|.|TRBJ1-3|few
CASSFQGPNTIYF
TGTGCCAGCAGCTTCCAGGGACCAAACACCATATATTTT
>TRBV20-1|12|TRBD1|TRBJ1-1|few
CSAWTGGTEAFF
TGCAGTGCCTGGACAGGGGGGACTGAAGCTTTCTTT
>TRBV5-1|13|.|TRBJ2-1|few
CASSDPPYNEQFF
TGCGCCAGCAGCGACCCTCCCTACAATGAGCAGTTCTTC
>TRBV10-3|17|TRBD2|TRBJ2-2|few
CAISRGLAAGDTGELFF
TGTGCCATCAGCAGGGGACTAGCGGCTGGAGACACCGGGGAGCTGTTTTTT
>TRBV12-3/TRBV12-4|15|.|TRBJ1-5|many
CASSLRVAGNQPQHF
TGTGCCAGCAGTTTAAGGGTGGCGGGCAATCAGCCCCAGCATTTT
>TRBV6-6|15|TRBD1|TRBJ1-1|many
CASSTGQGVGTEAFF
TGTGCCAGCAGCACCGGACAGGGGGTGGGCACTGAAGCTTTCTTT
>TRBV5-1|14|TRBD2|TRBJ2-3|few
CASSPSGGTYTQYF
TGCGCCAGCAGCCCCAGCGGGGGGACTTATACGCAGTATTTT
>TRBV12-3/TRBV12-4|14|TRBD2|TRBJ2-7|few
CASSVSGSTYEQYF
TGTGCCAGCAGTGTTAGCGGGAGCACTTACGAGCAGTACTTC
>TRBV20-1|12|.|TRBJ1-2|.
CSAKGRETGYTF
TGCAGTGCTAAAGGCAGGGAGACCGGCTACACCTTC
>TRBV6-1|16|.|TRBJ1-3|few
CASSDPRVLYGNTIYF
TGTGCCAGCAGTGATCCCAGGGTTCTATATGGAAACACCATATATTTT
>TRBV20-1|15|TRBD2|TRBJ2-2|few
CSADPLGRDHGELFF
TGCAGTGCTGACCCCCTCGGGAGGGATCACGGGGAGCTGTTTTTT
>TRBV5-1|15|TRBD1|TRBJ2-5|few
CASSFGTGGYETQYF
TGCGCCAGCAGCTTCGGGACAGGGGGTTATGAGACCCAGTACTTC
>TRBV20-1|13|.|TRBJ1-4|few
CSAYRVVDEKLFF
TGCAGTGCTTACAGGGTTGTTGATGAAAAACTGTTTTTT
>TRBV4-3|16|TRBD1|TRBJ1-5|few
CASSPTTGTVNQPQHF
TGCGCCAGCAGCCCCACTACCGGGACAGTCAATCAGCCCCAGCATTTT
>TRBV30|14|TRBD1|TRBJ1-1|.
CAWSVKGAYTEAFF
TGTGCCTGGAGTGTAAAGGGGGCCTACACTGAAGCTTTCTTT
>TRBV7-3|16|TRBD1|TRBJ2-1|.
CASSPSGDRGSNEQFF
TGTGCCAGCAGCCCCTCGGGGGACAGGGGAAGCAATGAGCAGTTCTTC